This T cell receptor (beta chain) originates from a study of blood T cells in healthy people across ages. At least 5 micrograms of total RNA were extracted per sample. V trimming: 5 bases; J trimming: 5 bases; junction bases outside the gene matches: 15. Looked up from germline, CDR1 is SGHVS and CDR2 is FNYEAQ. The CDR3 covers 17 residues. Broader study findings: The study found TCR beta diversity correlated strongly with naive T cell percentage.

Alongside a J-beta primer mix, a sample-barcoded 5' primer served in a second PCR lasting roughly 6 to 12 cycles. TCRdb independently ran MiXCR on the 5' RACE reads; one entry per CDR3 protein. The sample has about 1.4 million distinct CDR3 sequences, around 59% seen once; the top ten hold 5% to 7%. About this clonotype: What it binds is not known.

Sample: blood. The chain combines TRBV7-6 with TRBJ1-5, with 7 nucleotides matching TRBD1. This TCR was sampled from a man younger than 35 in good health. CDR3 protein: CASSRLATGVVDQPQHF. DNA of the CDR3: TGTGCCAGCAGCCGTCTAGCAACAGGGGTTGTGGATCAGCCCCAGCATTTT. Filled out from reference TRBV7-6 and TRBJ1-5, the complete variable domain reads GAGVSQSPRYKVTKRGQDVALRCDPISGHVSLYWYRQALGQGPEFLTYFNYEAQQDKSGLPNDRFSAERPEGSISTLTIQRTEQRDSAMYRCASSRLATGVVDQPQHFGDGTRLSIL.